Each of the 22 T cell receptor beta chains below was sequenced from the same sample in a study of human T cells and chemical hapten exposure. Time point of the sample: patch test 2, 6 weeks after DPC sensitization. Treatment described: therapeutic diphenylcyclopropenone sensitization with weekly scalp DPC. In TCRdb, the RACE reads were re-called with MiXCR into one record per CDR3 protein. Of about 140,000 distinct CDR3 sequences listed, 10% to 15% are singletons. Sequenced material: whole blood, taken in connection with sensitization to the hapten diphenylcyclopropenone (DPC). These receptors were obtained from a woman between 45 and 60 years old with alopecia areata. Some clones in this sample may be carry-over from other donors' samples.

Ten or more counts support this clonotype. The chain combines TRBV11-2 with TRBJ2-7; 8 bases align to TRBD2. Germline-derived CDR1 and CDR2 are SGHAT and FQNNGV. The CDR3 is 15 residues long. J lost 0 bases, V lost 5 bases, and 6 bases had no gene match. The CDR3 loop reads CASSLSGVASYEQYF. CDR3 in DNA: TGTGCCAGCAGCCTTAGCGGGGTTGCCTCCTACGAGCAGTACTTC.

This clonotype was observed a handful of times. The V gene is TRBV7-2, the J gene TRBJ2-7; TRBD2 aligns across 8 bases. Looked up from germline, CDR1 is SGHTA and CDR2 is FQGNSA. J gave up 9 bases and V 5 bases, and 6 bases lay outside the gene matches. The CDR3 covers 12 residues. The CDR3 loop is CASSPGLAGQYF. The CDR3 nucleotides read TGTGCCAGCAGCCCGGGGCTAGCGGGGCAGTACTTC.

The CDR3 region is CATSDAQGAPQETQYF. CDR3 coding DNA: TGTGCCACCAGTGACGCCCAGGGGGCTCCCCAAGAGACCCAGTACTTC. The chain links TRBV24-1 to TRBJ2-5, with 8 bases that match TRBD1. CDR3 size: 16 residues. V trimming: 4 bases; J trimming: 1 base; junction bases outside the gene matches: 7. Germline V gene lookup returns CDR1 KGHDR and CDR2 SFDVKD.

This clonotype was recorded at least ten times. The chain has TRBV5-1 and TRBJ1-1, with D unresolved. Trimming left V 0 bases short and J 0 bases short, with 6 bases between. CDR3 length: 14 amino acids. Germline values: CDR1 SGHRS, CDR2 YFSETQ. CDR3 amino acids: CASSLDSVNTEAFF. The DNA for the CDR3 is TGCGCCAGCAGCTTGGACAGTGTGAACACTGAAGCTTTCTTT.

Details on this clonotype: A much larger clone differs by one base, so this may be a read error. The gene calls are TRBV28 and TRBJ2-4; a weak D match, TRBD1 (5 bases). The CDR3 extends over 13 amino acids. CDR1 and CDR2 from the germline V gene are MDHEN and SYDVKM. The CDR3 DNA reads TGTGCCAGCAGTTTATCAGGGCCGAACATTCTGTACTTC. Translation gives CASSLSGPNILYF.

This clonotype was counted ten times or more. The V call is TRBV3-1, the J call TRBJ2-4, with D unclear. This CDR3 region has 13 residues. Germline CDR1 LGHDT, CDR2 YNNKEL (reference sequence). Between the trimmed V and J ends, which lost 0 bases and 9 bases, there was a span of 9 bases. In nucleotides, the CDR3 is TGTGCCAGCAGCCAAGAACCAGTGGGCATTCAGTACTTC. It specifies CASSQEPVGIQYF.

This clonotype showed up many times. CDR3 sequence: CASSGDRLTGELFF. Here the CDR3 DNA reads TGTGCCAGCAGTGGGGACAGGTTGACCGGGGAGCTGTTTTTT. V and J are TRBV6-6 and TRBJ2-2; 8 bases map to TRBD1. The trim removed 5 bases at V and 5 bases at J, leaving 4 bases unmatched. This CDR3 contains 14 residues. The V gene's germline CDR1 is MNHNY and CDR2 SVGAGI (reference sequence).

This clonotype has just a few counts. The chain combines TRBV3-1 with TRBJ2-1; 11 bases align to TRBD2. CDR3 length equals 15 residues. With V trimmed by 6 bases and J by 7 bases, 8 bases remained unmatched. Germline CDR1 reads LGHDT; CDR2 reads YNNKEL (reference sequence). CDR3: CASRLTSGNRNEQFF. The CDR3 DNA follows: TGTGCCAGCAGACTGACTAGCGGGAACAGGAATGAGCAGTTCTTC.

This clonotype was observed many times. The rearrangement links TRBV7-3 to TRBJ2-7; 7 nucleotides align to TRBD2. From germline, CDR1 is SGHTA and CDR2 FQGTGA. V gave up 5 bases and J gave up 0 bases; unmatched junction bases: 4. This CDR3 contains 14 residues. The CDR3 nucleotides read TGTGCCAGCAGCAATAGCGGGTCCTCCTACGAGCAGTACTTC. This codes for CASSNSGSSYEQYF.

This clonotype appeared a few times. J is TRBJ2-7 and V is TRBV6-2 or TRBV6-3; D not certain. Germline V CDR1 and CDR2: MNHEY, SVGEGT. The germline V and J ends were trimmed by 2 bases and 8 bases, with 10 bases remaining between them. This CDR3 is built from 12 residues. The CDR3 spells CASSYKSTKQYF. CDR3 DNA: TGTGCCAGCAGTTACAAGTCGACCAAGCAGTACTTC.

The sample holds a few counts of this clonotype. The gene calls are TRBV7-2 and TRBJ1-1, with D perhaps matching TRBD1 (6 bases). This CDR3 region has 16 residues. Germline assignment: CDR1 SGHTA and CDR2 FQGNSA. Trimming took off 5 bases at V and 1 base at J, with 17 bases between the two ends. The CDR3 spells CASSLQGTLGNTEAFF. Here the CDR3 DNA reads TGTGCCAGCAGCCTACAGGGTACGCTGGGGAACACTGAAGCTTTCTTT. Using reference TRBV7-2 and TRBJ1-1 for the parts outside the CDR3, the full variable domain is GAGVSQSPSNKVTEKGKDVELRCDPISGHTALYWYRQSLGQGLEFLIYFQGNSAPDKSGLPSDRFSAERTGGSVSTLTIQRTQQEDSAVYLCASSLQGTLGNTEAFFGQGTRLTVV.

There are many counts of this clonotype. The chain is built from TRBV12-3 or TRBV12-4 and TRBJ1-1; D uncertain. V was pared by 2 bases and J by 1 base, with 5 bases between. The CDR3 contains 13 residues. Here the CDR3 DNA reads TGTGCCAGCAGTTTAAGTGCGAACACTGAAGCTTTCTTT. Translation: CASSLSANTEAFF.

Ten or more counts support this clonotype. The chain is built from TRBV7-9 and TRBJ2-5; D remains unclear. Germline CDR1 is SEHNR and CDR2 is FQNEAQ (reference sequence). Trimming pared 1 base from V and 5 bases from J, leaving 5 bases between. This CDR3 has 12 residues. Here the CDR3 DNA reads TGTGCCAGCAGCTTAGTCTTGGAGACCCAGTACTTC. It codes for CASSLVLETQYF. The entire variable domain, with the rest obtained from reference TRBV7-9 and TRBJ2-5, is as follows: DTGVSQNPRHKITKRGQNVTFRCDPISEHNRLYWYRQTLGQGPEFLTYFQNEAQLEKSRLLSDRFSAERPKGSFSTLEIQRTEQGDSAMYLCASSLVLETQYFGPGTRLLVL.

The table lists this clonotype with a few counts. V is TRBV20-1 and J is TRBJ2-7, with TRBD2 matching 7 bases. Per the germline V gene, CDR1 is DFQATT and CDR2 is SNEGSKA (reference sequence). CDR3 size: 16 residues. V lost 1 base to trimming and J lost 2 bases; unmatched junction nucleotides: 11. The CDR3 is CSARALSGANTYEQYF. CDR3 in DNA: TGCAGTGCTAGAGCCCTCAGCGGGGCGAATACCTACGAGCAGTACTTC.

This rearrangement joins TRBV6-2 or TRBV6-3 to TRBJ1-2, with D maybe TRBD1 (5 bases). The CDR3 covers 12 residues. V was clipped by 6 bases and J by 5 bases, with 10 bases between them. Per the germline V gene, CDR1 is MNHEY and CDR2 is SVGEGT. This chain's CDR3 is CASRQQVYGYTF. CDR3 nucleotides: TGTGCCAGCAGACAACAGGTGTATGGCTACACCTTC.

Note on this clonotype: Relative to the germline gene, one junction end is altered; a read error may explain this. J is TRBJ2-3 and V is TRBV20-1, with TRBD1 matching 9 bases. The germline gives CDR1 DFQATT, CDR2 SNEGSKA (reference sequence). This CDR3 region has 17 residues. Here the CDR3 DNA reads TGCAGTGCTAGAGGCTACGGGGGGAGGGACAGGGTGGATACGCAGTGTTTT. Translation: CSARGYGGRDRVDTQCF.

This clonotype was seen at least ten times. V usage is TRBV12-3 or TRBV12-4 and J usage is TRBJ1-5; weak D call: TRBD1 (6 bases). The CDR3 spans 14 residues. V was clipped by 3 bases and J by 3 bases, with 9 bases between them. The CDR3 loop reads CASSLAGVNQPQHF. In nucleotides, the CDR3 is TGTGCCAGCAGTTTGGCAGGGGTCAATCAGCCCCAGCATTTT.

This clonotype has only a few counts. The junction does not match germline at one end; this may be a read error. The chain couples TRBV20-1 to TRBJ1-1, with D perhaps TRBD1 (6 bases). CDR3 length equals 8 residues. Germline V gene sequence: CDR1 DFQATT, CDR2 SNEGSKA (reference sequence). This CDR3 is CSAEGQRF. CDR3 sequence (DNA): TGCAGTGCGGAAGGACAGCGCTTT.

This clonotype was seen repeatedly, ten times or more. The CDR3: CASSKAGRTDGYTF. CDR3 sequence (DNA): TGTGCCAGCAGCAAAGCTGGGAGAACAGACGGCTACACCTTC. This chain connects TRBV21-1 to TRBJ1-2. TRBV21-1 is recorded as a pseudogene. This CDR3 has 14 amino acids.

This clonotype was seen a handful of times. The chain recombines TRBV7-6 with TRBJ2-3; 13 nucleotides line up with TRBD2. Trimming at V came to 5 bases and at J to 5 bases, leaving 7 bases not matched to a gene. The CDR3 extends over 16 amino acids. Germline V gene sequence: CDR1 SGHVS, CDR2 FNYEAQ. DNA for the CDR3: TGTGCCAGCAGCCCGGGACTAGCGGGATTAGTAGATACGCAGTATTTT. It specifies CASSPGLAGLVDTQYF.

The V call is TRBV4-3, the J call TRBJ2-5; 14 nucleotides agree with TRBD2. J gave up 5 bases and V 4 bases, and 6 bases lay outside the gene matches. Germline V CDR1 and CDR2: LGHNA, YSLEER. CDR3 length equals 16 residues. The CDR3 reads CASSRGLAGGGETQYF. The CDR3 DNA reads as TGCGCCAGCAGCCGCGGACTAGCGGGAGGAGGCGAGACCCAGTACTTC.

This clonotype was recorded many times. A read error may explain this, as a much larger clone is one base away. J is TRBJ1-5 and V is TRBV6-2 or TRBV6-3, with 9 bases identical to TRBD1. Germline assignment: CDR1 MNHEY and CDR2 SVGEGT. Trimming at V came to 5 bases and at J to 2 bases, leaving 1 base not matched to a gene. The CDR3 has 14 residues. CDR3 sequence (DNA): TGTGCCAGCAGTCGGACAGGGGGCAATCAGCCCCAGCATTTT. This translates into CASSRTGGNQPQHF.